The 13 T cell receptor beta chains below all came from one sample that was sequenced in a study of blood T cell repertoires in COVID-19. The table came from immunoSEQ multiplex PCR; TCRdb's copy has only in-frame clones and leaves some out. The sample comprises some 90,000 clones, around 82% of which are singletons, and about a tenth rests with the top ten. The sequenced sample consisted of peripheral blood. These receptors came from a man aged 65 to 79 with active or convalescent COVID-19.

The genes are TRBV9 and TRBJ2-7, with 9 bases identical to TRBD1. Germline V gene data show CDR1 as SGDLS and CDR2 as YYNGEE. CDR3 size: 14 residues. V dropped 0 bases and J dropped 6; count of bases not matched to a gene: 4. The CDR3 here is CASSVGGTGREQYF. Written as DNA, the CDR3 is TGTGCCAGCAGCGTAGGAGGGACAGGGCGCGAGCAGTACTTC.

The chain links TRBV7-9 to TRBJ1-1, with D perhaps matching TRBD1 (5 bases). Germline CDR1 reads SEHNR; CDR2 reads FQNEAQ (reference sequence). Trimming pared 1 base from V and 1 base from J, leaving 10 bases between. The CDR3 sequence is 15 residues long. The CDR3: CASSLEGRGNTEAFF. Here the CDR3 DNA reads TGTGCCAGCAGCTTAGAAGGGAGGGGGAACACTGAAGCTTTCTTT.

A single count supports this clone. The V gene is TRBV5-1, the J gene TRBJ1-1, with TRBD1 matching over 8 bases. Germline assignment: CDR1 SGHRS and CDR2 YFSETQ. CDR3 size: 12 residues. The ends lost 2 bases at V and 11 bases at J; junction bases unmatched: 5. CDR3 residues: CASSFDRGPAFF. For the CDR3, the DNA is TGCGCCAGCAGCTTCGACAGGGGCCCGGCTTTCTTT.

The chain couples TRBV5-1 to TRBJ2-3; the D is unclear. Trimming took 3 bases from V and 2 from J, leaving 16 bases between them. The CDR3 sequence is 16 residues long. Per the germline V gene, CDR1 is SGHRS and CDR2 is YFSETQ. The CDR3 sequence: CASSYTNTRHTDTQYF. CDR3 coding DNA: TGCGCCAGCAGCTACACAAACACCCGACACACAGATACGCAGTATTTT.

This clone was seen once. J is TRBJ2-5 and V is TRBV7-8; D ambiguous. Germline V lookup: CDR1 SGHVS, CDR2 FQNEAQ. The CDR3 has 16 residues. Deletions cut 1 base from V and 4 bases from J, with 16 bases between. The CDR3, as DNA: TGTGCCAGCAGCTTAGTCCCCCTTTTGAGTGGAGAGACCCAGTACTTC. This encodes CASSLVPLLSGETQYF.

The rearrangement joins TRBV2 to TRBJ1-1; D remains unclear. This CDR3 comprises 13 residues. Trimming took 3 bases from V and 1 from J, leaving 6 bases between them. The germline V gene has CDR1 SNHLY and CDR2 FYNNEI. For the CDR3, the DNA is TGTGCCAGCAGTGATCGTAAGAACACTGAAGCTTTCTTT. Its protein is CASSDRKNTEAFF. The whole variable domain, filled in from reference TRBV2 and TRBJ1-1, reads EPEVTQTPSHQVTQMGQEVILRCVPISNHLYFYWYRQILGQKVEFLVSFYNNEISEKSEIFDDQFSVERPDGSNFTLKIRSTKLEDSAMYFCASSDRKNTEAFFGQGTRLTVV.

V usage is TRBV11-3 and J usage is TRBJ2-1; the match to TRBD1 covers 8 bases. Germline assignment: CDR1 SGHNT and CDR2 YENEEA. The CDR3 contains 13 residues. Losses at the gene ends were 7 bases for V and 5 bases for J; bases not matched to a gene: 4. CDR3 sequence: CASTRDRNNEQFF. CDR3 DNA: TGTGCCAGCACCCGGGACAGGAACAATGAGCAGTTCTTC. Supplemented by reference TRBV11-3 and TRBJ2-1, the full variable domain reads EAGVVQSPRYKIIEKKQPVAFWCNPISGHNTLYWYLQNLGQGPELLIRYENEEAVDDSQLPKDRFSAERLKGVDSTLKIQPAELGDSAVYLCASTRDRNNEQFFGPGTRLTVL.

In regard to this clone: The germline gene is not matched at one end of the junction; a read error may be the cause. This chain joins TRBV30 and TRBJ1-5; D is perhaps TRBD1 (5 bases). The CDR3 has 15 residues. The germline CDR1 and CDR2 sequences are GTSNPN and SVGIG (reference sequence). This CDR3 is CVWSVDRVGLSPQHF. The CDR3 bases are TGTGTCTGGAGTGTAGACAGAGTGGGATTGTCGCCCCAGCATTTT.

This clone is a singleton in its sample. The chain joins TRBV3-1 (or the pseudogene TRBV3-2) to TRBJ1-4, with 10 bases aligning to TRBD1. The CDR3 has 15 amino acids. The germline V gene has CDR1 LGHDT and CDR2 YNNKEL (reference sequence). Losses at the gene ends were 4 bases for V and 7 bases for J; bases not matched to a gene: 6. The CDR3 sequence is CASSRRDRGGEKLFF. The CDR3 DNA is TGTGCCAGCAGCCGCCGGGACAGGGGTGGTGAAAAACTGTTTTTT.

The chain links TRBV6-2 or TRBV6-3 to TRBJ2-1; 10 bases align to TRBD2. This CDR3 comprises 17 residues. The junction had 17 bases not matched to a gene; V was cut back by 5 bases and J by 10 bases. Germline V gene data show CDR1 as MNHEY and CDR2 as SVGEGT. CDR3 bases: TGTGCCAGCAGTAGATCGCCCGGGACTAGCGCCTCGGGGGAGCAGTTCTTC. As protein: CASSRSPGTSASGEQFF.

The genes are TRBV7-2 and TRBJ2-7, with 8 bases lining up with TRBD2. The CDR3 length is 16 residues. The germline V gene encodes CDR1 SGHTA and CDR2 FQGNSA. With 0 bases clipped from V and 3 bases from J, the junction kept 7 bases outside the gene matches. The CDR3 DNA sequence: TGTGCCAGCAGCTTAGCCGCGGGGGGCCTCAGCTACGAGCAGTACTTC. Protein product: CASSLAAGGLSYEQYF.

V gene TRBV7-9 combines with J gene TRBJ2-7; a weak D match, TRBD1 (5 bases). CDR3 length equals 10 residues. Germline CDR1 is SEHNR and CDR2 is FQNEAQ (reference sequence). Trimming stripped 8 bases from V and 5 bases from J, with 7 bases between. CDR3 in DNA: TGTGCCAGCGGGGCTAACGAGCAGTACTTC. It codes for CASGANEQYF.

The sample holds a few counts of this clone. The CDR3 region is CASSLRGGDTEAFF. The CDR3 DNA is TGTGCCAGCAGCTTACGCGGGGGGGACACTGAAGCTTTCTTT. J is TRBJ1-1 and V is TRBV7-9; possible D gene TRBD1, 5 bases. Germline V CDR1 and CDR2: SEHNR, FQNEAQ (reference sequence). The CDR3 is 14 amino acids. Trimming removed 2 bases from V and 3 bases from J, with 10 bases in between.